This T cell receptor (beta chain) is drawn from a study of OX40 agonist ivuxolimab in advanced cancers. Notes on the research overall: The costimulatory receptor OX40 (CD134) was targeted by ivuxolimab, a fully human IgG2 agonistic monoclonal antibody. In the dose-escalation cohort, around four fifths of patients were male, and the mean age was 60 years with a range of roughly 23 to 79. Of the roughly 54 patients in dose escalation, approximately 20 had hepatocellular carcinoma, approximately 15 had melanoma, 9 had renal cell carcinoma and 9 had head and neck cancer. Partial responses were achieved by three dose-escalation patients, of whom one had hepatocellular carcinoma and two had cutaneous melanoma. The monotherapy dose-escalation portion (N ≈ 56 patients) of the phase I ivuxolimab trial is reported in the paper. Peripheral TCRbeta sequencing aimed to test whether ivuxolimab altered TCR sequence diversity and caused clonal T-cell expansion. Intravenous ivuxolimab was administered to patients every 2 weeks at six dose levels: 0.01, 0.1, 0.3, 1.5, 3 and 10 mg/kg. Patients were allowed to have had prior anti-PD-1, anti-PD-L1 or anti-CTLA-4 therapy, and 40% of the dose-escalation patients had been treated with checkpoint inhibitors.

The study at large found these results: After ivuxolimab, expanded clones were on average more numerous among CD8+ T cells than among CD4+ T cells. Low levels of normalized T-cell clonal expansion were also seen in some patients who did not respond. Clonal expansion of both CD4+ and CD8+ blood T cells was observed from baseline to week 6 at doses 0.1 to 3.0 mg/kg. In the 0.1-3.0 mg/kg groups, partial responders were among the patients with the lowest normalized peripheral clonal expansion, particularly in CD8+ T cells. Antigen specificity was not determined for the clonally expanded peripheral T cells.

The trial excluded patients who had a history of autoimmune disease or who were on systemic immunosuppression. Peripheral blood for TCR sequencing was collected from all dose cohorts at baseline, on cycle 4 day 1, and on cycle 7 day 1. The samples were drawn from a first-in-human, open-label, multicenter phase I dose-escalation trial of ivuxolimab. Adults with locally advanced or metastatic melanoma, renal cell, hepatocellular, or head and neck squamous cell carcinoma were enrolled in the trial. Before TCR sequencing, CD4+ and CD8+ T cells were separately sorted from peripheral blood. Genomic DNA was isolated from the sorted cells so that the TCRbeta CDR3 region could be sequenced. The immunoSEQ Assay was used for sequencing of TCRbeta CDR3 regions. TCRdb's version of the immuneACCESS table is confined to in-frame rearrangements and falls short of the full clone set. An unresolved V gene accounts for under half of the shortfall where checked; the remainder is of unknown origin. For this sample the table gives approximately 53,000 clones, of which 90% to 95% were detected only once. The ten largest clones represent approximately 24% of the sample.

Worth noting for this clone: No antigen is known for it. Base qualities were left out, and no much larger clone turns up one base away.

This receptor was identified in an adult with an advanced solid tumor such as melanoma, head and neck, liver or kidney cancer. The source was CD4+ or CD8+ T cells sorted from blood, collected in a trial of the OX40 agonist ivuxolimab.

The CDR3 in this case is CASILPRRGGEDTGELFF. At the DNA level, the sequence is TGTGCCAGCATCCTCCCGCGAAGGGGGGGCGAAGACACCGGGGAGCTGTTTTTT. The sequence joins TRBV7-8 to TRBJ2-2; a tentative D call is TRBD2 (7 bases match). Trimming removed 7 bases from V and 3 bases from J, leaving 24 bases between the germline ends. The CDR3 spans 18 residues, from the cysteine through the phenylalanine. Only CDR3 DNA remains: 54 bases, in frame from the first base. The germline V gene supplies CDR1 SGHVS and CDR2 FQNEAQ.